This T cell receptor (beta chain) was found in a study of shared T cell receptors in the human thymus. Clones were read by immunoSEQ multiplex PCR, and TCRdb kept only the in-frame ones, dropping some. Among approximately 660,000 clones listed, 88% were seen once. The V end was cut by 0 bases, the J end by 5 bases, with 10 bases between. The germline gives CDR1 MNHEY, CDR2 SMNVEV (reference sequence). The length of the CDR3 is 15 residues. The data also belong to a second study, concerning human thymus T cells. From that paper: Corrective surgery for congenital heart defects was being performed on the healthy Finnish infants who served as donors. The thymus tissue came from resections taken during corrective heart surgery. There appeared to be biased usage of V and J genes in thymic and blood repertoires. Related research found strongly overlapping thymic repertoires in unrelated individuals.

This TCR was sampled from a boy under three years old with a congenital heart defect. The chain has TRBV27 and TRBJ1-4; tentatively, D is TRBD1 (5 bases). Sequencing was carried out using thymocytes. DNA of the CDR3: TGTGCCAGCAGTTTATCAGGGGAGGGAAATGAAAAACTGTTTTTT. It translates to CASSLSGEGNEKLFF.